These 10 T cell receptor beta chains were sequenced from one sample in a study of cytomegalovirus exposure and HLA in healthy donors. With 60 Vbeta and 13 Jbeta primers, the PCR was carried out. Clones were sequenced by immunoSEQ multiplex PCR, and TCRdb holds only the in-frame ones, with some missing. The sample lists 100,000 to 150,000 clones; over 70% were seen once. Input material: PBMCs. These receptors all come from a woman aged 40-49 years in good health and CMV-seropositive.

This clone was observed a handful of times. The chain is built from TRBV30 and TRBJ1-6; TRBD1 matches 9 bases. Per the germline V gene, CDR1 is GTSNPN and CDR2 is SVGIG (reference sequence). The CDR3 covers 12 residues. The V gene end was trimmed by 8 bases and the J gene end by 8 bases; junction bases not matched to a gene: 4. The CDR3 protein is CAGTGWDSPLHF. In DNA form, the CDR3 reads TGTGCCGGGACAGGGTGGGATTCACCCCTCCACTTT.

CDR3 amino acids: CASSPRDRANTEAFF. The CDR3 DNA sequence: TGCGCCAGCAGCCCCCGGGACAGGGCAAACACTGAAGCTTTCTTT. The chain employs TRBV4-1 and TRBJ1-1; 9 positions match TRBD1. The ends lost 4 bases at V and 2 bases at J; junction bases unmatched: 5. The CDR3 covers 15 residues. Germline-derived CDR1 and CDR2 are MGHRA and YSYEKL.

The chain recombines TRBV9 with TRBJ2-7; D unclear. Deletions cut 0 bases from V and 0 bases from J, with 7 bases between. The CDR3 runs to 14 residues. The germline CDR1 and CDR2 sequences are SGDLS and YYNGEE. The DNA of the CDR3 is TGTGCCAGCAGCGTAGACCTCAGCTCCTACGAGCAGTACTTC. It yields the protein CASSVDLSSYEQYF.

The V gene is TRBV20-1, the J gene TRBJ1-2; 9 bases are a match to TRBD1. J was trimmed by 6 bases and V by 6 bases; bases with no gene match: 2. CDR1 DFQATT and CDR2 SNEGSKA come from the germline V gene (reference sequence). The CDR3 runs 11 residues. CDR3 nucleotide sequence: TGCAGTGCCGGACAGGGGAATGGCTACACCTTC. It translates to CSAGQGNGYTF.

The table lists this clone with a few counts. The chain joins TRBV5-4 to TRBJ1-1; 7 positions match TRBD1. CDR1 is SGHNT, CDR2 YYREEE, per germline (reference sequence). Germline trimming cut 0 bases from V and 5 bases from J; bases unmatched to any gene: 10. This CDR3 has 16 residues. The CDR3 sequence: CASSLATGRSGTEAFF. The CDR3 DNA follows: TGTGCCAGCAGCTTGGCGACAGGGCGGTCAGGGACTGAAGCTTTCTTT. The entire variable domain, with the rest obtained from reference TRBV5-4 and TRBJ1-1, is as follows: ETGVTQSPTHLIKTRGQQVTLRCSSQSGHNTVSWYQQALGQGPQFIFQYYREEENGRGNFPPRFSGLQFPNYSSELNVNALELDDSALYLCASSLATGRSGTEAFFGQGTRLTVV.

The gene calls are TRBV5-4 and TRBJ1-1; weak D call: TRBD1 (6 bases). Germline-derived CDR1 and CDR2 are SGHNT and YYREEE (reference sequence). Trimming stripped 4 bases from V and 4 bases from J, with 17 bases between. CDR3 length equals 15 residues. CDR3 DNA sequence: TGTGCCAGCAGCCTCCCCCCGCAGGGGATCACTGAAGCTTTCTTT. It specifies CASSLPPQGITEAFF.

This rearrangement joins TRBV18 to TRBJ1-1; D uncertain. V gave up 1 base and J gave up 2 bases, with 14 bases separating them. The CDR3 runs 16 residues. The germline gives CDR1 KGHSH, CDR2 LQKENI. For the CDR3, the DNA is TGTGCCAGCTCACCACAAAAGAGGGTCGAAAACACTGAAGCTTTCTTT. Protein sequence: CASSPQKRVENTEAFF.

The chain recombines TRBV6-1 with TRBJ2-4; 9 bases align to TRBD1. V shed 3 bases, J shed 5 bases, and the junction held 8 bases outside the gene matches. The CDR3 extends over 16 amino acids. The germline V gene has CDR1 MNHNS and CDR2 SASEGT. CDR3 residues: CASSDPGQGIQNIQYF. Written as DNA, the CDR3 is TGTGCCAGCAGTGATCCGGGACAGGGAATCCAAAACATTCAGTACTTC.

V gene TRBV7-2 combines with J gene TRBJ2-5; 9 nucleotides line up with TRBD2. Germline-derived CDR1 and CDR2 are SGHTA and FQGNSA. The trim removed 2 bases at V and 5 bases at J, leaving 9 bases unmatched. The CDR3 loop spans 16 amino acids. This chain's CDR3 is CASSLSGTSFSETQYF. Written as DNA, the CDR3 is TGTGCCAGCAGCTTATCCGGGACTAGCTTTAGTGAGACCCAGTACTTC.

This clone turned up a few times. The CDR3 loop reads CASSLYAGGLTYNEQFF. CDR3 nucleotides: TGTGCCAGCAGTTTATATGCGGGGGGACTAACCTACAATGAGCAGTTCTTC. The chain links TRBV27 to TRBJ2-1, with 8 bases identical to TRBD2. With V trimmed by 1 base and J by 2 bases, 7 bases remained unmatched. The germline V gene has CDR1 MNHEY and CDR2 SMNVEV (reference sequence). This CDR3 region has 17 residues.